The sample holds many counts of the clone carrying this T cell receptor beta chain. What it recognizes is unknown. The sample comes from a study of neurological immune-mediated disorders. It was by 5'RACE with 10-nucleotide random UMIs that the cDNA was made. TCRdb re-called the 5' RACE reads through MiXCR, storing one row per CDR3 protein. The profile shows 45,000 to 55,000 distinct CDR3 sequences, 10% of them singletons. Study-level results: It was HTLV-1-associated myelopathy that showed the most TCR clonal expansion, while multiple sclerosis showed the least, falling below healthy controls.

Unsorted libraries were prepared from 2 million PBMCs that had been stored at -80 C. In germline, CDR1 is SGHRS, CDR2 YFSETQ. The CDR3 has 14 amino acids. V lost 0 bases, J lost 4 bases, and 3 bases stayed unmatched. The sample taken for sequencing was PBMCs. The genes are TRBV5-1 and TRBJ1-2; 7 nucleotides match TRBD1. This TCR derives from a woman in her 40s with HTLV-1-associated myelopathy (HAM/TSP). Written as DNA, the CDR3 is TGCGCCAGCAGCTTGGCTCCAGGGGGCTATGGCTACACCTTC. Translated, it gives CASSLAPGGYGYTF.